These 10 T cell receptor beta chains share one sample of origin, sequenced in a study of siplizumab effects on memory and regulatory T cells. Assay: immunoSEQ multiplex PCR; the TCRdb copy retains only in-frame clones and omits some. The profile shows about 50,000 clones, nearly 95% of them singletons. The sequenced sample consisted of CD8+ T cells sorted from blood. The receptors were sampled from a human donor in good health.

The chain recombines TRBV5-1 with TRBJ2-5; possibly TRBD1 for D (5 bases). Germline V gene lookup returns CDR1 SGHRS and CDR2 YFSETQ. The CDR3 is 15 residues long. The V end was cut by 0 bases, the J end by 4 bases, with 13 bases between. The chain's CDR3 is CASSLAMGRVETQYF. CDR3 DNA: TGCGCCAGCAGCTTGGCCATGGGCAGGGTAGAGACCCAGTACTTC.

The chain couples TRBV13 to TRBJ2-7, with D perhaps TRBD2 (6 bases). This CDR3 is 16 amino acids long. The V gene's germline CDR1 is PRHDT and CDR2 FYEKMQ (reference sequence). The V end was cut by 5 bases, the J end by 1 base, with 18 bases between. For the CDR3, the DNA is TGTGCCAGCAGCCACCCCAGTATCGGGGGATCCTACGAGCAGTACTTC. It encodes CASSHPSIGGSYEQYF. Variable domain in full (rest from reference TRBV13 and TRBJ2-7): AAGVIQSPRHLIKEKRETATLKCYPIPRHDTVYWYQQGPGQDPQFLISFYEKMQSDKGSIPDRFSAQQFSDYHSELNMSSLELGDSALYFCASSHPSIGGSYEQYFGPGTRLTVT.

This clone was seen a single time. This chain uses TRBV15 with TRBJ2-5; TRBD1 might be the D (6 bases). The CDR3 totals 15 residues. Germline CDR1 and CDR2: LNHNV and YYDKDF (reference sequence). The V end was cut by 0 bases, the J end by 2 bases, with 10 bases between. The CDR3, as DNA: TGTGCCACCAGCAGAGACTCGGACAGACAAGAGACCCAGTACTTC. Its protein is CATSRDSDRQETQYF.

In its sample, this clone is medium-sized (0.01 to 0.1%). Other nucleotide sequences from this sample produce the same CDR3. The genes are TRBV28 and TRBJ1-1; a possible D gene is TRBD1 (6 bases). CDR3 length equals 14 residues. Trimming removed 0 bases from V and 7 bases from J, with 12 bases in between. Germline values: CDR1 MDHEN, CDR2 SYDVKM. CDR3 in DNA: TGTGCCAGCAGTTTATGGCAGGGGAAGGATGAAGCTTTCTTT. Translating it yields CASSLWQGKDEAFF.

The V gene is TRBV7-8, the J gene TRBJ2-7; the D is unclear. Germline V gives CDR1 SGHVS, CDR2 FQNEAQ. V was clipped by 2 bases and J by 5 bases, with 13 bases between them. The CDR3 sequence is 14 residues long. The CDR3 DNA reads TGTGCCAGCAGCTTAATTACCCGGGCGGACGAGCAGTACTTC. Encoded protein: CASSLITRADEQYF.

V and J are TRBV9 and TRBJ2-2; tentative D call: TRBD2 (5 bases). The CDR3 runs to 15 residues. The germline V and J ends were trimmed by 0 bases and 5 bases, with 11 bases remaining between them. Per germline, CDR1 SGDLS and CDR2 YYNGEE. CDR3 sequence (DNA): TGTGCCAGCAGCGTAGGCGGCGGCGGGACCGGGGAGCTGTTTTTT. Protein sequence: CASSVGGGGTGELFF.

The rearrangement joins TRBV27 to TRBJ2-3; TRBD2 aligns across 11 bases. The CDR3 has 16 amino acids. The germline gives CDR1 MNHEY, CDR2 SMNVEV (reference sequence). V lost 6 bases to trimming and J lost 5 bases; unmatched junction nucleotides: 10. In DNA, the CDR3 is TGTGCCAGCAGCTCGGTAGCGGGAGGGTGGGTAGATACGCAGTATTTT. Its protein product is CASSSVAGGWVDTQYF.

J is TRBJ2-5 and V is TRBV29-1; TRBD2 aligns across 7 bases. V lost 7 bases, J lost 7 bases, and 0 bases stayed unmatched. This CDR3 has 9 amino acids. The germline CDR1 and CDR2 sequences are SQVTM and ANQGSEA. CDR3 in DNA: TGCAGCGCGGGGGGGACCCAGTACTTC. Residues: CSAGGTQYF.

The genes are TRBV11-2 and TRBJ2-1, with TRBD1 identical over 9 bases. Trimming took 5 bases from V and 9 from J; bases not matched to a gene: 8. This CDR3 comprises 14 residues. In germline, CDR1 is SGHAT, CDR2 FQNNGV. The CDR3 region has the DNA TGTGCCAGCAGCCCTCGGGACAGGGCGGTTGAGCAGTTCTTC. It yields the protein CASSPRDRAVEQFF.

The chain uses TRBV7-3 and TRBJ2-7; 10 bases fit TRBD1. The junction had 5 bases not matched to a gene; V was cut back by 6 bases and J by 6 bases. The CDR3 covers 13 residues. Germline CDR1 and CDR2: SGHTA and FQGTGA. In DNA form, the CDR3 reads TGTGCCAGCAGTTGGGACAGGGGCGGCGAGCAGTACTTC. Translated: CASSWDRGGEQYF.